A single sample gave rise to the 7 T cell receptor beta chains below, sequenced in a study of Graves' ophthalmopathy and Graves' hyperthyroidism. RNA transcripts were the template, and TCR beta CDR3 regions were amplified from them. Amplification began with first-round RT-PCR using HTBI primers, then second-round multiplex PCR was performed. Each CDR3 protein gets one entry after TCRdb re-called the multiplex PCR reads with MiXCR. The table shows about 740,000 distinct CDR3 sequences, with 40% occurring only once. Sequenced: peripheral blood. The source of these receptors is an adult man with Graves' ophthalmopathy.

This chain connects TRBV20-1 to TRBJ1-5; D gene unclear. The V and J ends lost 7 bases and 1 base respectively, with 5 bases between them. Germline loops: CDR1 DFQATT, CDR2 SNEGSKA (reference sequence). This CDR3 has 11 residues. CDR3 sequence reads: CSEASNQPQHF. The DNA of the CDR3 is TGCAGTGAGGCGAGCAATCAGCCCCAGCATTTT.

V and J are TRBV19 and TRBJ2-2; 8 bases agree with TRBD1. The V gene's germline CDR1 is LNHDA and CDR2 SQIVND (reference sequence). V dropped 10 bases and J dropped 1; count of bases not matched to a gene: 8. The length of the CDR3 is 15 residues. The CDR3 spells CATHRTGKNTGELFF. The CDR3 DNA reads TGTGCCACCCACCGGACAGGGAAGAACACCGGGGAGCTGTTTTTT.

V and J are TRBV15 and TRBJ2-7, with D uncertain. Per the germline V gene, CDR1 is LNHNV and CDR2 is YYDKDF (reference sequence). The CDR3 is 16 residues long. V gave up 0 bases and J gave up 1 base, with 13 bases separating them. The CDR3 is CATSRDPLAASYEQYF. CDR3 sequence (DNA): TGTGCCACCAGCAGAGACCCTCTTGCGGCGTCCTACGAGCAGTACTTC.

In the case of this clonotype: The junction departs from germline at one end; a sequencing error may be responsible. The chain uses TRBV14 and TRBJ1-1; TRBD1 is a possible D gene (5 bases). CDR1 SGHDN and CDR2 FVKESK come from the germline V gene. The CDR3 is 15 residues long. The CDR3 reads CTSSQGEWENTEAFF. In DNA form, the CDR3 reads TGTACCAGCAGCCAAGGGGAGTGGGAAAACACTGAAGCTTTCTTT.

In regard to this clonotype: Mismatch with germline at one junction end may stem from a read error. The V gene is TRBV2, the J gene TRBJ1-2; D not resolved. The CDR3 is 10 amino acids. Germline V gene lookup returns CDR1 SNHLY and CDR2 FYNNEI. This CDR3 reads CATSDVSYTF. The CDR3 DNA is TGTGCCACCAGTGATGTTAGCTACACCTTC.

As concerns this clonotype: This could be a read error, since a much larger clone is one nucleotide away. Since no conserved phenylalanine or tryptophan closes the CDR3, a read error is the likely cause. J is TRBJ2-5 and V is TRBV12-3 or TRBV12-4, with 9 bases lining up with TRBD2. The junction had 8 bases not matched to a gene; V was cut back by 5 bases and J by 1 base. The CDR3 length is 16 residues. CDR3 coding DNA: TGTGCCAGCAGTAACTTAGCGGGGGAGGGCCAAGAGACCCAGTACTGC. Protein sequence: CASSNLAGEGQETQYC.

This clonotype has only one observation. This chain joins TRBV10-3 and TRBJ1-2, with 7 positions matching TRBD1. V lost 4 bases, J lost 2 bases, and 7 bases stayed unmatched. CDR1 ENHRY and CDR2 SYGVKD come from the germline V gene. The CDR3 has 15 amino acids. In DNA form, the CDR3 reads TGTGCCATCAGTGCCGGGACAGCTAAGAACTATGGCTACACCTTC. This translates into CAISAGTAKNYGYTF.